These 23 T cell receptor beta chains originate from one sample sequenced in a study of Graves' ophthalmopathy and Graves' hyperthyroidism. Amplification of the TCR beta CDR3 regions used RNA transcripts (as template). Scientists carried out first-round RT-PCR using HTBI primers and then a second-round multiplex PCR. TCRdb fed the multiplex PCR reads into MiXCR, producing one record per CDR3 protein. The sample has about 400,000 distinct CDR3 sequences; around 17% are singletons. The specimen sequenced was peripheral blood. Every receptor here comes from a woman aged 18-30 years with Graves' ophthalmopathy.

The chain joins TRBV20-1 to TRBJ2-5, with TRBD2 identical over 8 bases. Germline V CDR1 and CDR2: DFQATT, SNEGSKA (reference sequence). The CDR3 sequence is 17 residues long. Trimming cost V 1 base and J 1 base; bases outside gene matches: 11. CDR3 loop: CSARVLLSGGIQETQYF. The CDR3 coding sequence is TGCAGTGCTAGAGTGCTCTTGAGCGGGGGTATCCAAGAGACCCAGTACTTC.

At least ten counts were recorded for this clonotype. This chain's CDR3 is CASSEAVDTGELFF. As DNA, the CDR3 is TGTGCCAGCAGTGAAGCGGTCGACACCGGGGAGCTGTTTTTT. V is TRBV6-1 and J is TRBJ2-2; D gene ambiguous. Trimming cost V 0 bases and J 3 bases, with 5 bases left between them. CDR3 length equals 14 residues. Germline V lookup: CDR1 MNHNS, CDR2 SASEGT.

This clonotype was recorded at least ten times. V gene TRBV6-1 combines with J gene TRBJ2-5; 11 nucleotides agree with TRBD2. The germline V gene encodes CDR1 MNHNS and CDR2 SASEGT. CDR3 length: 16 residues. The V gene end was trimmed by 4 bases and the J gene end by 2 bases; junction bases not matched to a gene: 6. The CDR3 sequence is CASSGVAGGRQETQYF. The DNA for the CDR3 is TGTGCCAGCAGTGGGGTAGCGGGAGGGAGGCAAGAGACCCAGTACTTC.

This clonotype was found many times. The CDR3 sequence: CASSVAGYGQPQHF. The CDR3 coding sequence is TGTGCCAGCAGCGTAGCAGGGTACGGTCAGCCCCAGCATTTT. This chain links TRBV9 with TRBJ1-5; the D gene is possibly TRBD1 (5 bases). V lost 0 bases and J lost 6, with 10 bases in between. CDR1 is SGDLS, CDR2 YYNGEE, per germline. The CDR3 covers 14 residues.

This clonotype was seen at least ten times. This chain joins TRBV28 and TRBJ2-7, with a weak D call TRBD1 (5 bases). The germline V gene has CDR1 MDHEN and CDR2 SYDVKM. With 3 bases removed from V and 9 bases from J, the gap between germline ends came to 18 bases. This CDR3 has 14 amino acids. The CDR3 loop reads CASSLGHTIAGQYF. The CDR3 DNA sequence: TGTGCCAGCAGTTTGGGGCACACAATAGCCGGGCAGTACTTC.

This clonotype was observed many times. This rearrangement joins TRBV12-3 or TRBV12-4 to TRBJ2-2, with D tentatively TRBD1 (6 bases). V was shortened by 7 bases and J by 6 bases, with 15 bases between the two germline ends. The CDR3 contains 14 residues. The CDR3 is CASKVGALPGELFF. DNA of the CDR3: TGTGCCAGCAAGGTGGGGGCCCTACCCGGGGAGCTGTTTTTT.

This clonotype was observed many times. The rearrangement uses TRBV7-2 and TRBJ2-5; D is ambiguous. Trimming cost V 7 bases and J 1 base, with 16 bases left between them. Per the germline V gene, CDR1 is SGHTA and CDR2 is FQGNSA. There are 15 residues in the CDR3. DNA for the CDR3: TGTGCCAGCACCAATAGAGGCAGGATCCAAGAGACCCAGTACTTC. It codes for CASTNRGRIQETQYF.

The chain is built from TRBV29-1 and TRBJ2-2, with 9 bases lining up with TRBD1. V dropped 5 bases and J dropped 3; count of bases not matched to a gene: 1. Germline CDR1 and CDR2: SQVTM and ANQGSEA. The CDR3 has 13 amino acids. CDR3: CSVWDRDTGELFF. The CDR3, as DNA: TGCAGCGTTTGGGACAGGGACACCGGGGAGCTGTTTTTT.

This clonotype was recorded at least ten times. The chain has TRBV28 and TRBJ1-5; TRBD1 aligns across 9 bases. CDR1 MDHEN and CDR2 SYDVKM come from the germline V gene. CDR3 length: 16 amino acids. V lost 5 bases and J lost 2; bases outside the gene matches: 7. CDR3 residues: CASSPRQGDGNQPQHF. The DNA for the CDR3 is TGTGCCAGCAGTCCTCGACAGGGGGATGGCAATCAGCCCCAGCATTTT.

This sequence joins TRBV19 and TRBJ1-5; 7 bases fit TRBD1. J was trimmed by 6 bases and V by 4 bases; bases with no gene match: 9. The length of the CDR3 is 15 residues. Germline CDR1 LNHDA, CDR2 SQIVND (reference sequence). In DNA form, the CDR3 reads TGTGCCAGTAGTACTCTTGGCAGGGGGACTCAGCCCCAGCATTTT. This translates into CASSTLGRGTQPQHF. The whole variable domain, remainder taken from reference TRBV19 and TRBJ1-5, is DGGITQSPKYLFRKEGQNVTLSCEQNLNHDAMYWYRQDPGQGLRLIYYSQIVNDFQKGDIAEGYSVSREKKESFPLTVTSAQKNPTAFYLCASSTLGRGTQPQHFGDGTRLSIL.

About this clonotype itself: The junction departs from the called germline gene at one end, perhaps through a read error. The gene calls are TRBV6-1 and TRBJ2-2; D may correspond to TRBD1 or TRBD2 (6 bases each). CDR3 length: 15 residues. In germline, CDR1 is MNHNS, CDR2 SASEGT. This CDR3 is CASREGGRMGGELFF. DNA for the CDR3: TGTGCCAGCAGAGAAGGGGGGCGCATGGGCGGGGAGCTGTTTTTT.

This clonotype was detected ten times or more. V usage is TRBV20-1 and J usage is TRBJ2-7; D uncertain. Per germline, CDR1 DFQATT and CDR2 SNEGSKA (reference sequence). The CDR3 runs 14 residues. Trimming left V 0 bases short and J 6 bases short, with 15 bases between. As DNA, the CDR3 is TGCAGTGCTAGAGAGCCCCACTCTCTGAGCGAGCAGTACTTC. It encodes CSAREPHSLSEQYF.

This clonotype has a handful of counts. V gene TRBV7-8 combines with J gene TRBJ2-7, with D possibly called TRBD1 or TRBD2 (5 bases each). Trimming removed 0 bases from V and 0 bases from J, with 18 bases in between. The CDR3 is 18 residues long. Germline CDR1 SGHVS, CDR2 FQNEAQ. The CDR3 DNA follows: TGTGCCAGCAGCTTAGCGAGAAGGGTTGGGACGACCTCCTACGAGCAGTACTTC. It is translated as CASSLARRVGTTSYEQYF.

This clonotype was picked up many times. V and J are TRBV6-1 and TRBJ2-2, with D uncertain. Trimming cost V 7 bases and J 1 base, with 10 bases left between them. This CDR3 has 14 amino acids. In germline, CDR1 is MNHNS, CDR2 SASEGT. The CDR3 coding sequence is TGTGCCAGCATGGGGTCCCTGAACACCGGGGAGCTGTTTTTT. It codes for CASMGSLNTGELFF.

In its sample, this clonotype was seen many times. V and J are TRBV29-1 and TRBJ2-7; D remains unclear. The germline V and J ends were trimmed by 4 bases and 3 bases, with 16 bases remaining between them. The CDR3 runs 14 residues. The germline CDR1 and CDR2 sequences are SQVTM and ANQGSEA. In nucleotides, the CDR3 is TGCAGCGTTGGAACAGTAGAGGATTTCTACGAGCAGTACTTC. Translation gives CSVGTVEDFYEQYF.

This clonotype was seen at least ten times. V gene TRBV9 combines with J gene TRBJ2-7; 9 bases line up with TRBD1. The V gene's germline CDR1 is SGDLS and CDR2 YYNGEE. The V and J ends lost 3 bases and 1 base, in that order; junction bases with no gene match: 5. The length of the CDR3 is 15 residues. Written as DNA, the CDR3 is TGTGCCAGCAGCGCCGGACAGGGGTTATCCTACGAGCAGTACTTC. As protein: CASSAGQGLSYEQYF.

This clonotype was counted ten times or more. V gene TRBV7-2 combines with J gene TRBJ2-7; no clear D. The germline gives CDR1 SGHTA, CDR2 FQGNSA. Deletions cut 5 bases from V and 3 bases from J, with 17 bases between. CDR3 length equals 15 residues. The CDR3 loop reads CASSLQDRFYYEQYF. The CDR3 nucleotides are TGTGCCAGCAGCCTTCAGGACCGATTTTACTACGAGCAGTACTTC.

This clonotype was picked up one time. This chain links TRBV15 with TRBJ2-5; no clear D. Trimming stripped 0 bases from V and 2 bases from J, with 10 bases between. The CDR3 runs 15 residues. Germline V gene sequence: CDR1 LNHNV, CDR2 YYDKDF (reference sequence). The CDR3 reads CATSRDHVPQETQYF. For the CDR3, the DNA is TGTGCCACCAGCAGAGATCATGTACCTCAAGAGACCCAGTACTTC. Filled out from reference TRBV15 and TRBJ2-5, the complete variable domain reads DAMVIQNPRYQVTQFGKPVTLSCSQTLNHNVMYWYQQKSSQAPKLLFHYYDKDFNNEADTPDNFQSRRPNTSFCFLDIRSPGLGDTAMYLCATSRDHVPQETQYFGPGTRLLVL.

V is TRBV12-3 or TRBV12-4 and J is TRBJ2-7; the D gene is possibly TRBD1 (6 bases). Between the trimmed V and J ends, which lost 4 bases and 1 base, there was a span of 14 bases. The CDR3 covers 15 residues. This chain's CDR3 is CASSSSDRSSYEQYF. The CDR3 bases are TGTGCCAGCAGTTCATCCGACAGGAGTTCCTACGAGCAGTACTTC.

This clonotype was seen at least ten times. The chain has TRBV9 and TRBJ2-7; a possible D gene is TRBD1 (6 bases). Trimming took 6 bases from V and 0 from J, leaving 19 bases between them. The CDR3 totals 16 residues. Per the germline V gene, CDR1 is SGDLS and CDR2 is YYNGEE. The CDR3 region is CASTNSRTASSYEQYF. CDR3 nucleotide sequence: TGTGCCAGCACCAACAGTAGGACAGCGAGCTCCTACGAGCAGTACTTC.

The rearrangement uses TRBV12-3 or TRBV12-4 and TRBJ1-2; 8 bases agree with TRBD1. The CDR3 has 13 residues. V lost 8 bases, J lost 7 bases, and 9 bases stayed unmatched. Here the CDR3 DNA reads TGTGCCAGCGCGCCTGGACAGGGAGGTGGCTACACCTTC. Translated, it gives CASAPGQGGGYTF.

At least ten counts were recorded for this clonotype. The CDR3 DNA reads as TGTGCCAGCAGCTCTTGGGCAAATGGAGATACGCAGTATTTT. Protein product: CASSSWANGDTQYF. The V and J genes are TRBV3-1 and TRBJ2-3; D remains unclear. CDR3 size: 14 residues. Germline assignment: CDR1 LGHDT and CDR2 YNNKEL (reference sequence). The V and J ends lost 5 bases and 5 bases respectively, with 14 bases between them.

The table lists this clonotype with many counts. The genes are TRBV20-1 and TRBJ2-7; perhaps D is TRBD1 or TRBD2 (5 bases each). Germline V gives CDR1 DFQATT, CDR2 SNEGSKA (reference sequence). The CDR3 consists of 13 residues. Trimming removed 3 bases from V and 6 bases from J, with 15 bases in between. The CDR3 nucleotides read TGCAGTGCTAGCCGGGCTAGTGGGGGCGAGCAGTACTTC. As protein: CSASRASGGEQYF.